Listed below are T cell receptor beta chains from one sample, sequenced in a study of blood T cell repertoires in COVID-19. Profiled with immunoSEQ multiplex PCR; TCRdb holds only in-frame clones, not every one. The sample includes roughly 150,000 clones, more than 75% of them seen just once. Source material: peripheral blood. The receptors shown here come from a woman between 65 and 79 years old with COVID-19, enrolled during active disease. Both conserved end residues are part of each CDR3. A D gene is named only where the DNA matches it firmly. Only part of the rows carry a size: once, few, many, or a class if the clone is expanded.

>TRBD2|TRBJ2-2|TRBV27|-
CASKEHGGYTGELFF
TGTGCCAGCAAAGAACACGGGGGGTACACCGGGGAGCTGTTTTTT
>-|TRBJ1-3|TRBV6-5|once
CASSSFGQLSGNTIYF
TGTGCCAGCAGTTCCTTTGGACAGCTCTCTGGAAACACCATATATTTT
>-|TRBJ1-6|TRBV9|-
CASSVGQSSYNSPLHF
TGTGCCAGCAGCGTAGGACAGAGCTCCTATAATTCACCCCTCCACTTT
>TRBD1|TRBJ1-2|TRBV7-9|once
CASSPVPGQGADVYGYTF
TGTGCCAGCAGCCCAGTCCCGGGACAGGGGGCCGATGTGTATGGCTACACCTTC
>TRBD1|TRBJ1-4|TRBV18|many
CASSPSGQGTEKLFF
TGTGCCAGCTCACCGTCGGGACAGGGAACAGAAAAACTGTTTTTT
>-|TRBJ1-2|TRBV28|-
CASSPVERANYGYTF
TGTGCCAGCAGTCCCGTCGAGAGGGCTAACTATGGCTACACCTTC
>TRBD2|TRBJ2-5|TRBV4-1|-
CASSQAAGGTQETQYF
TGCGCCAGCAGCCAAGCGGCGGGGGGTACTCAAGAGACCCAGTACTTC
>TRBD1|TRBJ1-2|TRBV19|-
CASSRTGWPGYTF
TGTGCCAGTAGTAGGACAGGGTGGCCTGGCTACACCTTC
>-|TRBJ2-2|TRBV12-3/TRBV12-4|-
CACCGNTGELFF
TGTGCGTGCTGCGGGAACACCGGGGAGCTGTTTTTT
>-|TRBJ2-7|TRBV12-3/TRBV12-4|-
CASSRQVSEEQYF
TGTGCCAGCAGTCGACAGGTTAGTGAAGAGCAGTACTTC
>-|TRBJ2-1|TRBV5-1|-
CASSVEPINEQFF
TGCGCCAGCAGCGTAGAGCCGATCAATGAGCAGTTCTTC
>TRBD2|TRBJ2-3|TRBV28|-
CASSFSGSGGTDTQYF
TGTGCCAGCAGTTTCTCAGGTAGCGGGGGAACAGATACGCAGTATTTT
>-|TRBJ2-7|TRBV7-9|-
CASTLGGTWEQYF
TGTGCCAGCACCCTCGGGGGTACCTGGGAGCAGTACTTC
>TRBD1|TRBJ1-5|TRBV2|-
CASRGDREYSNQPQHF
TGTGCCAGCAGGGGGGACAGGGAATATAGCAATCAGCCCCAGCATTTT
>TRBD2|TRBJ2-2|TRBV3-1/TRBV3-2|-
CASSQELLAGGTITGELFF
TGTGCCAGCAGCCAAGAACTGCTAGCGGGGGGTACGATCACCGGGGAGCTGTTTTTT
>TRBD2|TRBJ2-1|TRBV11-2|once
CASSRTSGSYNEQFF
TGTGCCAGCAGCCGGACTAGCGGGTCCTACAATGAGCAGTTCTTC
>-|TRBJ1-1|TRBV28|-
CASSLSRVGNTEAFF
TGTGCCAGCAGTTTATCGAGGGTCGGGAACACTGAAGCTTTCTTT
>TRBD1|TRBJ1-5|TRBV19|few
CASSIEGTGYQPQHF
TGTGCCAGTAGTATAGAGGGGACAGGGTATCAGCCCCAGCATTTT
>TRBD1|TRBJ2-3|TRBV11-2|-
CASSLDRGTDTQYF
TGTGCCAGCAGTCTCGACAGGGGGACAGATACGCAGTATTTT
>-|TRBJ1-5|TRBV19|-
CASRPRERDNQPQHF
TGTGCCAGTAGGCCCCGAGAGAGAGACAATCAGCCCCAGCATTTT
>-|TRBJ2-5|TRBV2|-
CASNAGALETQYF
TGTGCCAGCAACGCGGGGGCTTTGGAGACCCAGTACTTC
>TRBD2|TRBJ2-1|TRBV24-1|-
CATSDLPVAGGSYNEQFF
TGTGCCACCAGTGATCTACCAGTAGCGGGGGGCTCCTACAATGAGCAGTTCTTC
>-|TRBJ1-1|TRBV7-9|-
CASSQSGVFSEAFF
TGTGCCAGCAGCCAATCGGGGGTTTTCTCTGAAGCTTTCTTT
>-|TRBJ1-3|TRBV15|-
CATSRVRDTGNTIYF
TGTGCCACCAGCAGAGTTAGGGACACTGGAAACACCATATATTTT
>-|TRBJ1-3|TRBV11-3|-
CASSFDSRGGNTIYF
TGTGCCAGCAGCTTCGACAGTCGTGGTGGGAACACCATATATTTT
>TRBD1|TRBJ2-7|TRBV14|-
CASSSQGDYEQYF
TGTGCCAGCAGCTCCCAGGGGGACTACGAGCAGTACTTC
>-|TRBJ1-2|TRBV3-1/TRBV3-2|few
CASSPWGGEDGYTF
TGTGCCAGCAGCCCCTGGGGGGGCGAAGATGGCTACACCTTC
>-|TRBJ1-5|TRBV6-5|few
CASSPSRGSNQPQHF
TGTGCCAGCAGTCCGTCCAGGGGAAGCAATCAGCCCCAGCATTTT
>-|TRBJ2-7|TRBV5-1|-
CASSLGQGNEQYF
TGCGCCAGCAGCTTGGGGCAGGGGAACGAGCAGTACTTC
>-|TRBJ1-2|TRBV11-2|-
CASSSPLGGAIYGYTF
TGTGCCAGCAGCTCCCCCCTCGGCGGGGCTATCTATGGCTACACCTTC
>-|TRBJ2-3|TRBV5-4|-
CASSFLDSPADTQYF
TGTGCCAGCAGCTTTCTAGACAGTCCGGCTGATACGCAGTATTTT
>-|TRBJ1-3|TRBV2|-
CAVHARGSGNTIYF
TGTGCCGTTCATGCCAGGGGATCTGGAAACACCATATATTTT
>-|TRBJ2-3|TRBV3-1/TRBV3-2|-
CASSQRGSTDTQYF
TGTGCCAGCAGCCAACGGGGGAGCACAGATACGCAGTATTTT
>-|TRBJ1-2|TRBV2|-
CASSIAGASANYGYTF
TGTGCCAGCAGTATCGCAGGGGCCTCAGCTAACTATGGCTACACCTTC
>TRBD1|TRBJ1-1|TRBV5-5|-
CASSLPGQGAVAFF
TGTGCCAGCAGCCTACCGGGACAGGGGGCTGTAGCTTTCTTT